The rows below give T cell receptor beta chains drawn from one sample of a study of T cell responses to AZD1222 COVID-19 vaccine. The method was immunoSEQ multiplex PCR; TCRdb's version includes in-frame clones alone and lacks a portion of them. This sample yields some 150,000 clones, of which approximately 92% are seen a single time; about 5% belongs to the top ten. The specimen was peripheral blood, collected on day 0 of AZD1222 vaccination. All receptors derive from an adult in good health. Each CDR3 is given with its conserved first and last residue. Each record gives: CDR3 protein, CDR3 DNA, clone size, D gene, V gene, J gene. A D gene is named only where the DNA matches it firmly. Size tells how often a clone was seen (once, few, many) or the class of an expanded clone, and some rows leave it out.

CDR3: CASSLWGGTYNEQFF
DNA: TGTGCCAGCAGTTTATGGGGCGGAACCTACAATGAGCAGTTCTTC
size: NA
D: NA
V: TRBV28
J: TRBJ2-1

CDR3: CASSPGETEAFF
DNA: TGTGCCAGCAGCCCAGGGGAGACTGAAGCTTTCTTT
size: NA
D: NA
V: TRBV7-8
J: TRBJ1-1

CDR3: CASSLDGGVPQHF
DNA: TGTGCCAGCAGCTTGGATGGGGGGGTTCCCCAGCATTTT
size: NA
D: NA
V: TRBV5-4
J: TRBJ1-5

CDR3: CASSLDRLNEQYF
DNA: TGTGCCAGCAGCTTGGACAGGTTGAACGAGCAGTACTTC
size: NA
D: NA
V: TRBV5-6
J: TRBJ2-7

CDR3: CASSPSMIYGYTF
DNA: TGTGCCAGCAGCCCGTCCATGATCTATGGCTACACCTTC
size: NA
D: NA
V: TRBV7-8
J: TRBJ1-2

CDR3: CSASRGTGGAYEQYF
DNA: TGCAGTGCTAGTCGGGGGACAGGGGGCGCGTACGAGCAGTACTTC
size: NA
D: TRBD1
V: TRBV20-1
J: TRBJ2-7

CDR3: CASSQGGGLDNSPLHF
DNA: TGTGCCAGCAGCCAAGGGGGGGGCTTAGATAATTCACCCCTCCACTTT
size: NA
D: NA
V: TRBV7-9
J: TRBJ1-6

CDR3: CASSYSASQPQHF
DNA: TGTGCCAGCAGTTACTCAGCCAGCCAGCCCCAGCATTTT
size: NA
D: NA
V: TRBV6-5
J: TRBJ1-5

CDR3: CASSLVQAGANEKLFF
DNA: TGTGCCAGCAGCTTAGTACAGGCAGGTGCTAATGAAAAACTGTTTTTT
size: NA
D: NA
V: TRBV7-8
J: TRBJ1-4

CDR3: CASSHMDRNNQPQHF
DNA: TGTGCCAGCAGCCACATGGACAGAAACAATCAGCCCCAGCATTTT
size: NA
D: NA
V: TRBV4-2
J: TRBJ1-5

CDR3: CASAGGHQPQHF
DNA: TGTGCCAGCGCAGGGGGGCATCAGCCCCAGCATTTT
size: NA
D: TRBD1
V: TRBV19
J: TRBJ1-5

CDR3: CASSTPGQANEQFF
DNA: TGTGCCAGTAGTACCCCGGGACAGGCTAATGAGCAGTTCTTC
size: NA
D: TRBD1
V: TRBV19
J: TRBJ2-1

CDR3: CASSFGADALF
DNA: TGTGCCAGCAGTTTTGGGGCAGATGCCCTCTTC
size: NA
D: NA
V: TRBV27
J: TRBJ2-7

CDR3: CASSPGHNLNTGELFF
DNA: TGTGCCAGCAGCCCCGGGCACAACCTAAACACCGGGGAGCTGTTTTTT
size: NA
D: NA
V: TRBV7-6
J: TRBJ2-2

CDR3: CASSPQPGGVYEQYF
DNA: TGTGCCAGCTCACCACAACCAGGGGGAGTTTACGAGCAGTACTTC
size: NA
D: TRBD1
V: TRBV18
J: TRBJ2-7

CDR3: CATDVTGSNQPQHF
DNA: TGTGCCACCGATGTTACAGGGAGCAATCAGCCCCAGCATTTT
size: NA
D: NA
V: TRBV24-1
J: TRBJ1-5

CDR3: CASSFEPGSYEQYF
DNA: TGTGCCAGCAGTTTTGAGCCGGGATCCTACGAGCAGTACTTC
size: NA
D: NA
V: TRBV27
J: TRBJ2-7

CDR3: CASTPGGGDYEQYF
DNA: TGCGCCAGCACCCCTGGGGGGGGCGACTACGAGCAGTACTTC
size: NA
D: NA
V: TRBV5-1
J: TRBJ2-7

CDR3: CASSVGSGDQETQYF
DNA: TGTGCCAGCAGCGTGGGTAGCGGGGACCAAGAGACCCAGTACTTC
size: NA
D: TRBD2
V: TRBV9
J: TRBJ2-5

CDR3: CASSEASAVPGYTF
DNA: TGTGCCAGCAGTGAAGCGTCGGCAGTCCCTGGCTACACCTTC
size: NA
D: NA
V: TRBV6-1
J: TRBJ1-2

CDR3: CASIRDRDYGYTF
DNA: TGTGCCAGCATTCGCGACAGGGACTATGGCTACACCTTC
size: NA
D: TRBD1
V: TRBV2
J: TRBJ1-2

CDR3: CASSLRQTNEKLFF
DNA: TGTGCCAGCAGTTTAAGACAGACTAATGAAAAACTGTTTTTT
size: NA
D: NA
V: TRBV28
J: TRBJ1-4

CDR3: CASKINNSPLHF
DNA: TGTGCCAGCAAAATTAATAATTCACCCCTCCACTTT
size: NA
D: NA
V: TRBV28
J: TRBJ1-6

CDR3: CASSLGQGVYTGELFF
DNA: TGTGCCAGCAGCTTGGGACAGGGGGTATATACCGGGGAGCTGTTTTTT
size: NA
D: TRBD1
V: TRBV5-4
J: TRBJ2-2

CDR3: CASSDSPDGESPLHF
DNA: TGTGCCAGCAGTGACTCGCCGGACGGGGAGTCACCCCTCCACTTT
size: NA
D: NA
V: TRBV6-4
J: TRBJ1-6

CDR3: CASSQGTGFIPYEQYF
DNA: TGCGCCAGCAGCCAAGGTACGGGTTTCATCCCCTACGAGCAGTACTTC
size: once
D: NA
V: TRBV4-1
J: TRBJ2-7

CDR3: CASSLFPPGAYEGYTF
DNA: TGTGCCAGCAGCTTATTTCCCCCAGGGGCCTATGAAGGCTACACCTTC
size: NA
D: NA
V: TRBV11-1
J: TRBJ1-2